This T cell receptor (beta chain) was recorded in a study of T-cell reconstitution after alpha-beta-depleted transplantation in children. This clonotype was seen a few times. Germline V gene data show CDR1 as MNHEY and CDR2 as SMNVEV (reference sequence). The CDR3 is made up of 13 amino acids. V was pared by 3 bases and J by 4 bases, with 9 bases between. Preparing the TCRbeta library involved the use of unique molecular identifiers. TCRdb independently ran MiXCR on the PCR reads; one entry per CDR3 protein. In the table there are some 350,000 distinct CDR3 sequences, 10% of which are singletons. This rearrangement joins TRBV27 to TRBJ1-1; unclear D gene. The TCR was taken from a human donor who donated a stem cell graft to a child with acute lymphoblastic leukemia. This sample comprised PBMCs from the stem cell graft donor, obtained from the stem cell graft. The CDR3 protein is CASSLGLFTEAFF. In DNA form, the CDR3 reads TGTGCCAGCAGTTTGGGGTTGTTCACTGAAGCTTTCTTT.